In this sample, the clone carrying this T cell receptor (beta chain) turned up many times. What it recognizes is unknown. Scientists amplified the TCR beta CDR3 regions from RNA transcripts. First-round RT-PCR employed HTBI primers, with a second-round multiplex PCR after it. Via MiXCR, TCRdb re-called the multiplex PCR reads, giving one row per CDR3 protein. Of approximately 330,000 distinct CDR3 sequences detected, roughly 15% appear once; the ten largest clones hold approximately 13%. The data stem from a study of Graves' ophthalmopathy and Graves' hyperthyroidism. Study findings and constraints: Ophthalmopathy cases were distinguished from stable hyperthyroidism by a 13-signature model, reaching roughly 90% sensitivity and 81.08% specificity. Blood was where most expanded thyroid clonotypes above 0.001 frequency also turned up.

V gave up 0 bases and J gave up 1 base, with 13 bases separating them. Germline V CDR1 and CDR2: DFQATT, SNEGSKA (reference sequence). The length of the CDR3 is 16 residues. The genes are TRBV20-1 and TRBJ1-3, with D unresolved. The sample was peripheral blood. The source is an adult man with Graves' ophthalmopathy. The CDR3 is CSARDPWDLSGNTIYF. DNA of the CDR3: TGCAGTGCTAGAGATCCTTGGGATTTGTCTGGAAACACCATATATTTT.